A selection of T cell receptor beta chains follows, all from one sample in a study of a mutant IDH1 vaccine in newly diagnosed glioma. The assay was immunoSEQ multiplex PCR, and TCRdb's table has in-frame clones only and misses some. The sample has around 60,000 clones, approximately 81% seen once. These receptors' antigens are unknown. Specimen: PBMCs, collected from a glioma patient whose treatment included an IDH1 peptide vaccine. The receptors were sampled from a man younger than 40 with glioma. Each CDR3 is given with its conserved first and last residue.

len,v_gene,j_gene,CDR3aa
16,TRBV6-9,TRBJ1-5,CASSMTGRGNNQPQHF
13,TRBV5-1,TRBJ2-5,CASSLPGRETQYF
15,TRBV7-9,TRBJ2-3,CASSLAGVSTDTQYF
14,TRBV6-5,-,CASSYWDSWSEQYF
13,TRBV18,TRBJ2-7,CASSPRTTYEQYF
15,TRBV7-2,TRBJ1-1,CASSFRGRGYTEAFF
14,TRBV6-4,TRBJ2-7,CASSVYPGVYEQYF
12,TRBV5-1,TRBJ2-7,CASSLQSYEQYF
13,TRBV6-4,TRBJ1-1,CASSGQPGTEAFF
14,TRBV9,TRBJ2-7,CASSVESGGFEQYF
18,TRBV6-4,TRBJ2-7,CASRSCNVTSGVPYEQYF
13,TRBV2,TRBJ1-1,CASSGQGNTEAFF
15,TRBV27,TRBJ1-6,CASSLWPTVNSPLHF
17,TRBV10-2,-,CASSERTSGGSTYEQYF
13,TRBV6-5,TRBJ1-2,CASSLQVNYGYTF
13,TRBV28,TRBJ1-2,CASRIEVTSGYTF
14,TRBV7-8,TRBJ2-6,CASSLSLSANVLTF
15,TRBV18,TRBJ2-7,CASSVRGTADYEQYF
13,TRBV6-5,TRBJ2-2,CASSYVWPGELFF
15,TRBV6-6,TRBJ1-2,CASSSMDRANYGYTF
14,TRBV7-9,TRBJ2-1,CASSLDGGYNEQFF
12,TRBV27,TRBJ1-1,CAAGGQNTEAFF
15,TRBV5-1,TRBJ2-1,CASSSGTVSYNEQFF
14,TRBV7-2,TRBJ2-5,CASRPEGAWETQYF
16,TRBV7-9,TRBJ2-2,CASSPGSREVDGELFF
12,TRBV30,TRBJ2-7,CASKSGLYEQYF
16,TRBV19,TRBJ1-4,CASRSTHSATNEKLFF
14,TRBV6-5,TRBJ1-2,CASSTGQSNYGYTF
14,TRBV5-1,TRBJ1-3,CASSLNRAGNTIYF
15,TRBV5-4,TRBJ2-7,CASSGRQGVINEQYF
17,TRBV7-9,TRBJ1-4,CASSQTGGSGTNEKLFF
15,TRBV7-9,TRBJ1-5,CASSLEGARNQPQHF
15,TRBV6-5,TRBJ1-4,CASRAGSSLYEKLFF
13,TRBV6-5,TRBJ1-1,CASRTGGQPEAFF
12,TRBV7-9,-,CASSPKGDEQFF
15,TRBV27,TRBJ1-1,CASTAGQGGSTEAFF
16,TRBV27,TRBJ2-7,CASSPIGRGRSYEQYF
14,TRBV4-1,TRBJ1-1,CASSQAPSDLEAFF
15,TRBV4-1,TRBJ1-4,CASSQGPGENEKLFF
17,TRBV12-5,TRBJ2-3,CASGLAGGRTSTDTQYF
15,TRBV5-1,TRBJ2-2,CASSFDRVNTGELFF
13,TRBV6-6,TRBJ2-1,CASSYISGNEQFF
12,TRBV2,TRBJ2-7,CASSEYAYEQYF
11,TRBV20-1,TRBJ1-4,CSARRGEKLFF
13,TRBV30,TRBJ1-2,CAWGPRSGAGYTF
15,TRBV9,TRBJ2-5,CASSPEGGRQETQYF
18,TRBV28,TRBJ1-2,CASTFSGEGWLWDYGYTF
14,TRBV2,TRBJ2-7,CASRLLGPGSEQYF
16,TRBV13,TRBJ1-6,CASTNRDSRLDSPLHF
13,TRBV6-4,TRBJ2-3,CASSDGHTDTQYF
15,TRBV18,TRBJ2-2,CASSPRQGATGELFF
15,TRBV9,TRBJ1-5,CASSMAGQDNQPQHF
18,TRBV4-1,TRBJ2-1,CASSQEKTSGGWRNEQFF
13,TRBV6-5,TRBJ1-5,CASSYSRSQPQHF
14,TRBV6-6,TRBJ1-5,CASRSTGEDQPQHF
14,TRBV6-4,TRBJ2-1,CASKKGGQSNEQFF
13,TRBV7-6,TRBJ1-2,CASSPRQGEGYTF
16,TRBV9,TRBJ2-1,CASSVVPWGAGDEQFF